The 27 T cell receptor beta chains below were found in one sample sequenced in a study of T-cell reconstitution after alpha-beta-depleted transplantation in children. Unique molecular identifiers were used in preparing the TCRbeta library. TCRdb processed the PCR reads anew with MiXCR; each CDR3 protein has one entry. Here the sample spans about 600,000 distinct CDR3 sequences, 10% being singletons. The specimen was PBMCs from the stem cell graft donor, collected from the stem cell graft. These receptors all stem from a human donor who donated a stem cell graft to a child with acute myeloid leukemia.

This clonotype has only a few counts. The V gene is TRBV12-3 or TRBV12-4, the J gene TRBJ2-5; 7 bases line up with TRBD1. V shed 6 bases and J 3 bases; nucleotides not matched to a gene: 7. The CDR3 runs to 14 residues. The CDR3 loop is CASSRDSLEETQYF. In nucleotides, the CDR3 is TGTGCCAGCAGCCGGGACAGCCTTGAAGAGACCCAGTACTTC.

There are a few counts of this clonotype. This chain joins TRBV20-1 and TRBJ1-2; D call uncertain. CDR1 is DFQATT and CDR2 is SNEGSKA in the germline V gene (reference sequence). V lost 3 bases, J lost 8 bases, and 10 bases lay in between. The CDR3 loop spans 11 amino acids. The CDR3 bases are TGCAGTGCTAGGGGGATGAGAGGCTACACCTTC. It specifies CSARGMRGYTF.

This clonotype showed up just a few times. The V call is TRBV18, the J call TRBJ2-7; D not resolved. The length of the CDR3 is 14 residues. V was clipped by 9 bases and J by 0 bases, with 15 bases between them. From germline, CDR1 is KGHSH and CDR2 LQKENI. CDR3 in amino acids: CASRFELSSYEQYF. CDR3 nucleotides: TGTGCCAGTCGTTTCGAGTTGAGCTCCTACGAGCAGTACTTC. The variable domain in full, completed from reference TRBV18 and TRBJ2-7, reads NAGVMQNPRHLVRRRGQEARLRCSPMKGHSHVYWYRQLPEEGLKFMVYLQKENIIDESGMPKERFSAEFPKEGPSILRIQQVVRGDSAAYFCASRFELSSYEQYFGPGTRLTVT.

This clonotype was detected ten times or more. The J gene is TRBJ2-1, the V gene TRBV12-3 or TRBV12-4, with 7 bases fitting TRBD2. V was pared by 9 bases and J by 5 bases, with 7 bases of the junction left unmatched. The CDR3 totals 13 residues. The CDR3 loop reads CASGGGTNNEQFF. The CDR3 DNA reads TGTGCCAGTGGGGGGGGGACTAACAATGAGCAGTTCTTC.

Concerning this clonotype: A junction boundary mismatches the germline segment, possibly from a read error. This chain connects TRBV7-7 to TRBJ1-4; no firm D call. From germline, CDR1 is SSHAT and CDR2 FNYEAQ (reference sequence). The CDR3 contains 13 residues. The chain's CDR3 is CASRPLPMEKLFF. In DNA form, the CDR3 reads TGTGCTAGCAGGCCTCTCCCAATGGAAAAACTGTTTTTT.

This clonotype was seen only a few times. The DNA of the CDR3 is TGTGCCAGCAGCCCGACGAGGACAGGGACCTTCGGGGCCAACGTCCTGACTTTC. Translation gives CASSPTRTGTFGANVLTF. J is TRBJ2-6 and V is TRBV11-1; 8 bases are a match to TRBD1. J lost 4 bases, V lost 5 bases, and 13 bases had no gene match. The CDR3 consists of 18 residues. The V gene's germline CDR1 is SGHAT and CDR2 FQDESV (reference sequence).

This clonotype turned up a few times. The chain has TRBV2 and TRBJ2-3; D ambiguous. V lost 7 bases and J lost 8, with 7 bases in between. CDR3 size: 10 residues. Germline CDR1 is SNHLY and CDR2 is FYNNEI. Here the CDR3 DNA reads TGTGCCAGCATCGCTCTTACGCAGTATTTT. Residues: CASIALTQYF.

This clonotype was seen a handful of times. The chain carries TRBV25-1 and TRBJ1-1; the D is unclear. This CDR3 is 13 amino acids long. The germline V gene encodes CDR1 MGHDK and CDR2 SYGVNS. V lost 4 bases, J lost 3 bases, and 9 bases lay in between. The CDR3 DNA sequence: TGTGCCAGCAGTGGACACCCGTACACTGAAGCTTTCTTT. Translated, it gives CASSGHPYTEAFF.

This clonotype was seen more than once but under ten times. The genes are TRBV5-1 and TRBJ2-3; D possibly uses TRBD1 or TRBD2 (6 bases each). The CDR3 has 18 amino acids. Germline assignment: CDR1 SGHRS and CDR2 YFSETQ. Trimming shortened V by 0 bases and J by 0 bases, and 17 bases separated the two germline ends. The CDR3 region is CASSLERGGTYSTDTQYF. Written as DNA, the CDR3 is TGCGCCAGCAGCTTGGAAAGAGGGGGGACGTATAGCACAGATACGCAGTATTTT.

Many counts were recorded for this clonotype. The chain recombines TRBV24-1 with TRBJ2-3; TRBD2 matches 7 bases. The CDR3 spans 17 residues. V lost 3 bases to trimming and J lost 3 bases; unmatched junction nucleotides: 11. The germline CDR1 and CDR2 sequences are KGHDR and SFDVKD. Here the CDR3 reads CATSDTRAGSFTDTQYF. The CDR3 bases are TGTGCCACCAGTGATACTAGAGCGGGATCCTTTACAGATACGCAGTATTTT.

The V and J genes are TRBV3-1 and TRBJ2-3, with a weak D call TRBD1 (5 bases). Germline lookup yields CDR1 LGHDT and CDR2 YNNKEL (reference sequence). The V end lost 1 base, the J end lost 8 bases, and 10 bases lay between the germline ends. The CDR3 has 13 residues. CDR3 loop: CASSQGQRPTQYF. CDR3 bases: TGTGCCAGCAGCCAAGGACAGAGACCTACGCAGTATTTT.

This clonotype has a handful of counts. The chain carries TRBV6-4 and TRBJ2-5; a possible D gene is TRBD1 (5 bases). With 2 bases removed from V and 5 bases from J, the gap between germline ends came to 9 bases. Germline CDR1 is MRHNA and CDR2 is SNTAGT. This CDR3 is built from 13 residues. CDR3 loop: CASSDDSGETQYF. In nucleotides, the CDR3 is TGTGCCAGCAGTGACGACAGTGGGGAGACCCAGTACTTC.

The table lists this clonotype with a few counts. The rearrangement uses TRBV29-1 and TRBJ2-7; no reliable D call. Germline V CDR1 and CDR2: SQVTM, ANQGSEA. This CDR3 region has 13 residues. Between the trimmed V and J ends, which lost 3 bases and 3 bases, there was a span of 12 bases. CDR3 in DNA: TGCAGCGTTGACCGCCCTGACCACTACGAGCAGTACTTC. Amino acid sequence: CSVDRPDHYEQYF.

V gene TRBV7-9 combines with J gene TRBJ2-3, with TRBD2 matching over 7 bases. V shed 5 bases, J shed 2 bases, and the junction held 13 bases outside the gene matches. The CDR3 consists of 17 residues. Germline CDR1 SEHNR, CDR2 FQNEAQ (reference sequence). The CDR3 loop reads CASSPPALAVYTDTQYF. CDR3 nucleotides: TGTGCCAGCAGCCCGCCGGCGCTAGCGGTCTACACAGATACGCAGTATTTT.

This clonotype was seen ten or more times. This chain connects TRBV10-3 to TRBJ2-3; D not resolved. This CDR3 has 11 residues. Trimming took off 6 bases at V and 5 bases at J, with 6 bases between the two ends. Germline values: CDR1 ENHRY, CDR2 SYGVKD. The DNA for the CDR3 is TGTGCCATCAGGGTCATAGATACGCAGTATTTT. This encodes CAIRVIDTQYF.

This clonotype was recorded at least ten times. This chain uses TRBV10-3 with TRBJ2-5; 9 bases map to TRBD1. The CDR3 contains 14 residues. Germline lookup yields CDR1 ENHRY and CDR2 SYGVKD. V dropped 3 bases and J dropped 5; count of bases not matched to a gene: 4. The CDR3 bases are TGTGCCATCAGTGATTCACAGGGGGCCGAGACCCAGTACTTC. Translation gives CAISDSQGAETQYF.

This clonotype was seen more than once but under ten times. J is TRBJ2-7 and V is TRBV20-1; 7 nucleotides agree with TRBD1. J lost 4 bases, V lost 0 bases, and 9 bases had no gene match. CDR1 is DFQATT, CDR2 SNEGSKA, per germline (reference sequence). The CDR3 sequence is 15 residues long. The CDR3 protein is CSARDTGTAFYEQYF. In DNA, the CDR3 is TGCAGTGCTAGAGATACCGGGACAGCCTTTTACGAGCAGTACTTC.

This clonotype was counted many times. The CDR3 sequence: CSAAGADRGRSETQYF. CDR3 in DNA: TGCAGTGCTGCAGGGGCCGACAGGGGCCGTAGTGAGACCCAGTACTTC. This chain connects TRBV20-1 to TRBJ2-5; TRBD1 matches 8 bases. Looked up from germline, CDR1 is DFQATT and CDR2 is SNEGSKA (reference sequence). Trimming removed 5 bases from V and 5 bases from J; junction bases left unmatched: 16. The CDR3 covers 16 residues.

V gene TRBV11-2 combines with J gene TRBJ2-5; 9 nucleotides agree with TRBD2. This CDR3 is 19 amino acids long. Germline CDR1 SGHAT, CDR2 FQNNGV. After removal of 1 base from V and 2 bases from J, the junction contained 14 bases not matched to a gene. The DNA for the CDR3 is TGTGCCAGCAGCTTAGTGGCCCGTCTAGCGGGAATTTCTCAAGAGACCCAGTACTTC. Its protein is CASSLVARLAGISQETQYF.

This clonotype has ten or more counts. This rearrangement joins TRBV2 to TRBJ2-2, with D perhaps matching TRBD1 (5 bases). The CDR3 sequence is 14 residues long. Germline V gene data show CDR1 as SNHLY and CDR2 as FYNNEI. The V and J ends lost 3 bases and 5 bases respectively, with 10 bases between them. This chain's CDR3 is CASSEIRGTGELFF. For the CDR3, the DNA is TGTGCCAGCAGTGAGATAAGGGGTACCGGGGAGCTGTTTTTT.

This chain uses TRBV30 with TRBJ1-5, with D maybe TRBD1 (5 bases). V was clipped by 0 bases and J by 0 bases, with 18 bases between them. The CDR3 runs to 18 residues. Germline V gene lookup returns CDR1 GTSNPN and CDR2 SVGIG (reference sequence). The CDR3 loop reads CAWSVGDAIVYSNQPQHF. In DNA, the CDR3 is TGTGCCTGGAGTGTAGGGGACGCCATAGTCTATAGCAATCAGCCCCAGCATTTT.

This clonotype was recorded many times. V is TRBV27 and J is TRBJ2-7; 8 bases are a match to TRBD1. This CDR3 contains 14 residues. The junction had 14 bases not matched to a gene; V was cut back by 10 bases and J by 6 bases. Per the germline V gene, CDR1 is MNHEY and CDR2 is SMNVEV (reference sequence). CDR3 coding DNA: TGTGCCACCATGCCACGCCCAGGGGGCTCCGAGCAGTACTTC. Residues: CATMPRPGGSEQYF.

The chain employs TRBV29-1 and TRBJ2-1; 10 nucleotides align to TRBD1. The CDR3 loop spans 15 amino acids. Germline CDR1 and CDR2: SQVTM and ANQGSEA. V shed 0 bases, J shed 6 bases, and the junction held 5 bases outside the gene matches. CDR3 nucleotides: TGCAGCGTTGAAGATCGACAGGGGGCGCCCAATGAGCAGTTCTTC. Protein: CSVEDRQGAPNEQFF.

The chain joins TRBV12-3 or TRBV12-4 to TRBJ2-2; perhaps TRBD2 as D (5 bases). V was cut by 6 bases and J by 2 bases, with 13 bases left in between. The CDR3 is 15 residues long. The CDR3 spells CASSPLLVNTGELFF. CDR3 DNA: TGTGCCAGCAGCCCTTTACTAGTAAACACCGGGGAGCTGTTTTTT.

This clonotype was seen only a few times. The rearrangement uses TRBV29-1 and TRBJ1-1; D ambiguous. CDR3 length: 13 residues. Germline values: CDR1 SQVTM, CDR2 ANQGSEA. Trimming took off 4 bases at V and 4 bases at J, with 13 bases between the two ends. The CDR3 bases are TGCAGCGTTGTCAGGTTAGGAGGCACTGAAGCTTTCTTT. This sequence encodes CSVVRLGGTEAFF.

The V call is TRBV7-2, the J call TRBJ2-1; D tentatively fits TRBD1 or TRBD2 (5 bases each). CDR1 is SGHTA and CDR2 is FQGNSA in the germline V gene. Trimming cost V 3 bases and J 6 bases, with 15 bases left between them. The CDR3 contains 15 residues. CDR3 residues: CASSLVLGVGNEQFF. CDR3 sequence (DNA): TGTGCCAGCAGCTTGGTATTGGGGGTTGGCAATGAGCAGTTCTTC. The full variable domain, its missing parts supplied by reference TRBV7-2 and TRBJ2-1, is GAGVSQSPSNKVTEKGKDVELRCDPISGHTALYWYRQSLGQGLEFLIYFQGNSAPDKSGLPSDRFSAERTGGSVSTLTIQRTQQEDSAVYLCASSLVLGVGNEQFFGPGTRLTVL.

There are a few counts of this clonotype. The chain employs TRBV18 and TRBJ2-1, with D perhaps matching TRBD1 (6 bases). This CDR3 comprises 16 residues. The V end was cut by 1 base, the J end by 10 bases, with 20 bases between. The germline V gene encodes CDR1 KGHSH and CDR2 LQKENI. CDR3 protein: CASSPLLGAPPGEQFF. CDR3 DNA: TGTGCCAGCTCACCACTGTTGGGGGCCCCTCCAGGCGAGCAGTTCTTC.